This T cell receptor beta chain was captured by sequencing in a study of blood T cell repertoires in COVID-19. Adults between roughly 18 and 90 years of age took part from about 24 US areas. In the authors' workflow: Amplified reference gene primers provided the basis for estimating nucleated cell counts. Sequenced by immunoSEQ multiplex PCR; TCRdb stores in-frame clones only, minus some. D and trimming come from the DNA, and the V and J calls and clone size come from that table. The sample holds fewer than 250,000 clones, around 90% seen once. This CDR3 comprises 16 residues. V was shortened by 5 bases and J by 6 bases, with 21 bases between the two germline ends. CDR1 and CDR2 (germline): MNHEY, SMNVEV (reference sequence).

The receptor comes from a woman aged 50 to 65 with acute COVID-19. Sequences were obtained from PBMCs or T cells enriched from blood (not recorded which). The rearrangement joins TRBV27 to TRBJ2-3, with a tentative D call TRBD1 (5 bases). The CDR3 region is CASSRFGEPTVDTQYF. For the CDR3, the DNA is TGTGCCAGCAGTCGATTTGGGGAACCGACAGTCGATACGCAGTATTTT.